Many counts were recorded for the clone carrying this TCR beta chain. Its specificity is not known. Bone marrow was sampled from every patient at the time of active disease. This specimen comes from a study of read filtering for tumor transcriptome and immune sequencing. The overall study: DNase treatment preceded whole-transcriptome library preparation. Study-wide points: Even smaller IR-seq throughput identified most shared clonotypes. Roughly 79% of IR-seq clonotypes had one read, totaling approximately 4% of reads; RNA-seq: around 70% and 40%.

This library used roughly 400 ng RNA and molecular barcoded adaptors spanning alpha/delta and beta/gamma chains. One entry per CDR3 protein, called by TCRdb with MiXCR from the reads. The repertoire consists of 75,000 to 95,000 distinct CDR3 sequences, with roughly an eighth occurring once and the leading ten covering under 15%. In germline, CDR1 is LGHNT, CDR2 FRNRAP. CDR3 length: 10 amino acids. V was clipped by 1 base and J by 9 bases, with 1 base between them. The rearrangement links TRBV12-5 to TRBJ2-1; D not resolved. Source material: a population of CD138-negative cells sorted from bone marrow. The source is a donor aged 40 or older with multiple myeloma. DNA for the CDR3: TGTGCTAGTGGTTTGGGTGAGCAGTTCTTC. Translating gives CASGLGEQFF.